The 15 T cell receptor beta chains reported below all come from one sample, sequenced in a study of blood T cell repertoires in COVID-19. Only in-frame clones appear in the TCRdb table, and some are missing; sequencing was by immunoSEQ multiplex PCR. The sample holds 150,000 to 200,000 clones; 85% to 90% are singletons and the top ten take 6% to 8.5%. What was sequenced was PBMCs or T cells enriched from blood (not recorded which). These receptors came from a woman in her fifties or sixties who had recovered from COVID-19.

This clone was counted once. The chain links TRBV27 to TRBJ2-2; weak D call: TRBD2 (5 bases). Germline CDR1 is MNHEY and CDR2 is SMNVEV (reference sequence). V was trimmed by 5 bases and J by 1 base, leaving 8 bases between them. The CDR3 is made up of 14 amino acids. The CDR3: CASSRRLNTGELFF. The CDR3 nucleotides are TGTGCCAGCAGTAGGAGGTTGAACACCGGGGAGCTGTTTTTT.

This clone has just one count. The rearrangement uses TRBV6-5 and TRBJ1-2, with D maybe TRBD1 (5 bases). This CDR3 has 11 residues. The ends were cut back, 8 bases at V and 8 bases at J, with 12 bases in the middle. Germline V lookup: CDR1 MNHEY, CDR2 SVGAGI. CDR3 residues: CASGREGGYTF. DNA for the CDR3: TGTGCCAGCGGGAGGGAGGGGGGCTACACCTTC.

The V and J genes are TRBV11-3 and TRBJ2-3; TRBD2 aligns across 14 bases. The germline V gene encodes CDR1 SGHNT and CDR2 YENEEA. Trimming at V came to 5 bases and at J to 7 bases, leaving 5 bases not matched to a gene. CDR3 length: 15 amino acids. The CDR3 coding sequence is TGTGCCAGCAGCCCGCGGACTAGCGGGGGGAATACGCAGTATTTT. Its translation is CASSPRTSGGNTQYF. The entire variable domain, with the rest obtained from reference TRBV11-3 and TRBJ2-3, is as follows: EAGVVQSPRYKIIEKKQPVAFWCNPISGHNTLYWYLQNLGQGPELLIRYENEEAVDDSQLPKDRFSAERLKGVDSTLKIQPAELGDSAVYLCASSPRTSGGNTQYFGPGTRLTVL.

The V and J genes are TRBV24-1 and TRBJ1-2, with D possibly being TRBD1 (5 bases). The CDR3 covers 13 residues. Germline CDR1 KGHDR, CDR2 SFDVKD. Trimming pared 4 bases from V and 7 bases from J, leaving 12 bases between. CDR3 in amino acids: CATSDRAARGYTF. CDR3 bases: TGTGCCACCAGTGACAGGGCTGCTCGTGGCTACACCTTC.

J is TRBJ2-1 and V is TRBV4-2, with D perhaps matching TRBD2 (5 bases). Germline CDR1 LGHNA, CDR2 YNFKEQ. V was clipped by 0 bases and J by 9 bases, with 12 bases between them. This CDR3 is 14 amino acids long. The CDR3 region has the DNA TGTGCCAGCAGCCAAGAATCTAGCTTTGGTGAGCAGTTCTTC. As protein: CASSQESSFGEQFF.

The chain joins TRBV5-1 to TRBJ1-1; 7 bases map to TRBD1. In germline, CDR1 is SGHRS, CDR2 YFSETQ. Trimming at V came to 2 bases and at J to 9 bases, leaving 7 bases not matched to a gene. The CDR3 covers 13 residues. CDR3 residues: CASSLGGRGQAFF. DNA of the CDR3: TGCGCCAGCAGCTTAGGTGGTAGGGGGCAAGCTTTCTTT.

This clone was detected once. The chain is built from TRBV2 and TRBJ1-4; the D gene is possibly TRBD1 (6 bases). The CDR3 is made up of 15 amino acids. V was cut by 6 bases and J by 10 bases, with 21 bases left in between. CDR1 and CDR2 from the germline V gene are SNHLY and FYNNEI. CDR3: CASRDRTASLGKLFF. CDR3 bases: TGTGCCAGCAGAGACAGGACAGCCTCTCTTGGAAAACTGTTTTTT. The full variable domain, completed using reference TRBV2 and TRBJ1-4, is EPEVTQTPSHQVTQMGQEVILRCVPISNHLYFYWYRQILGQKVEFLVSFYNNEISEKSEIFDDQFSVERPDGSNFTLKIRSTKLEDSAMYFCASRDRTASLGKLFFGSGTQLSVL.

The rearrangement links TRBV3-1 (or the pseudogene TRBV3-2) to TRBJ2-1, with D tentatively TRBD1 (5 bases). Germline CDR1 is LGHDT and CDR2 is YNNKEL (reference sequence). V shed 4 bases and J shed 2 bases, with 15 bases lying between them. This CDR3 comprises 16 residues. CDR3 DNA sequence: TGTGCCAGCAGCCCCCAGGGTTTCGCTACCTACAATGAGCAGTTCTTC. This gives the protein CASSPQGFATYNEQFF.

The rearrangement uses TRBV7-3 and TRBJ2-1, with D possibly being TRBD2 (6 bases). Trimming pared 1 base from V and 9 bases from J, leaving 28 bases between. CDR1 SGHTA and CDR2 FQGTGA come from the germline V gene. The CDR3 covers 19 residues. Here the CDR3 reads CASSLNPHPAGGSFGEQFF. CDR3 coding DNA: TGTGCCAGCAGCTTAAACCCCCACCCCGCCGGGGGTTCGTTCGGTGAGCAGTTCTTC. The full variable domain, completed using reference TRBV7-3 and TRBJ2-1, is GAGVSQTPSNKVTEKGKYVELRCDPISGHTALYWYRQSLGQGPEFLIYFQGTGAADDSGLPNDRFFAVRPEGSVSTLKIQRTERGDSAVYLCASSLNPHPAGGSFGEQFFGPGTRLTVL.

The rearrangement links TRBV9 to TRBJ1-5, with TRBD1 matching over 11 bases. With V trimmed by 2 bases and J by 6 bases, 7 bases remained unmatched. The CDR3 length is 16 residues. CDR1 SGDLS and CDR2 YYNGEE come from the germline V gene. Here the CDR3 reads CASSVGTGGLGQPQHF. CDR3 in DNA: TGTGCCAGCAGCGTGGGGACAGGGGGATTGGGTCAGCCCCAGCATTTT.

This clone is a singleton in its sample. The chain couples TRBV7-9 to TRBJ2-3, with D possibly being TRBD1 (7 bases). Germline values: CDR1 SEHNR, CDR2 FQNEAQ (reference sequence). The CDR3 spans 16 residues. Trimming removed 6 bases from V and 2 bases from J, with 18 bases in between. CDR3 DNA sequence: TGTGCCAGCAGTCCGCGACAGGGAGGTAACACAGATACGCAGTATTTT. It encodes CASSPRQGGNTDTQYF.

The chain carries TRBV7-2 and TRBJ2-2; D is undetermined. The CDR3 consists of 15 residues. Germline V gene data show CDR1 as SGHTA and CDR2 as FQGNSA. The V gene lost 1 base and the J gene lost 2 bases, with 8 bases spanning the gap. CDR3 residues: CASSLVVDNTGELFF. The CDR3 nucleotides read TGTGCCAGCAGCTTAGTTGTAGATAACACCGGGGAGCTGTTTTTT.

The CDR3 DNA follows: TGTGCCAGCAGCTTCAGCGGGGGGGCCTCTCAGTTCTTC. Residues: CASSFSGGASQFF. V usage is TRBV27 and J usage is TRBJ2-1; TRBD2 matches 10 bases. The length of the CDR3 is 13 residues. Germline CDR1 reads MNHEY; CDR2 reads SMNVEV (reference sequence). V lost 6 bases to trimming and J lost 13 bases; unmatched junction nucleotides: 9.

The J gene is TRBJ2-1, the V gene TRBV9; 9 bases agree with TRBD2. With V trimmed by 4 bases and J by 1 base, 6 bases remained unmatched. The CDR3 sequence is 16 residues long. Germline V gene lookup returns CDR1 SGDLS and CDR2 YYNGEE. In DNA form, the CDR3 reads TGTGCCAGCAGCTTCAGGGCGGGGGGGTCCTACAATGAGCAGTTCTTC. Its protein product is CASSFRAGGSYNEQFF.

CDR3 coding DNA: TGTGCCAGCAGTTACGGACACCTGAGCTCCTACAATGAGCAGTTCTTC. Translating it yields CASSYGHLSSYNEQFF. The chain employs TRBV6-6 and TRBJ2-1, with a tentative D call TRBD1 (5 bases). V shed 2 bases and J shed 0 bases, with 11 bases lying between them. The CDR3 covers 16 residues. Germline V gene sequence: CDR1 MNHNY, CDR2 SVGAGI (reference sequence).